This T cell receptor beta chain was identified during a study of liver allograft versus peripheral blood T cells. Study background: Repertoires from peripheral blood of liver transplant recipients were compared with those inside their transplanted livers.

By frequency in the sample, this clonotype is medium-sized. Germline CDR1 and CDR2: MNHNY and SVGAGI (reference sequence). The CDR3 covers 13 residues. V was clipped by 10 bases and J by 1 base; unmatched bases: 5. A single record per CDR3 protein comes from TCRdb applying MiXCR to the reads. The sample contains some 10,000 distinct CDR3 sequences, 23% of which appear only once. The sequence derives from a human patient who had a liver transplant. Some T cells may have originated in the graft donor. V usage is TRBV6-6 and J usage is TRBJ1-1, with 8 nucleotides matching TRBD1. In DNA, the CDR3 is TGTGCCACCCAGGGGGCGCAGAACACTGAAGCTTTCTTT. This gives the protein CATQGAQNTEAFF.